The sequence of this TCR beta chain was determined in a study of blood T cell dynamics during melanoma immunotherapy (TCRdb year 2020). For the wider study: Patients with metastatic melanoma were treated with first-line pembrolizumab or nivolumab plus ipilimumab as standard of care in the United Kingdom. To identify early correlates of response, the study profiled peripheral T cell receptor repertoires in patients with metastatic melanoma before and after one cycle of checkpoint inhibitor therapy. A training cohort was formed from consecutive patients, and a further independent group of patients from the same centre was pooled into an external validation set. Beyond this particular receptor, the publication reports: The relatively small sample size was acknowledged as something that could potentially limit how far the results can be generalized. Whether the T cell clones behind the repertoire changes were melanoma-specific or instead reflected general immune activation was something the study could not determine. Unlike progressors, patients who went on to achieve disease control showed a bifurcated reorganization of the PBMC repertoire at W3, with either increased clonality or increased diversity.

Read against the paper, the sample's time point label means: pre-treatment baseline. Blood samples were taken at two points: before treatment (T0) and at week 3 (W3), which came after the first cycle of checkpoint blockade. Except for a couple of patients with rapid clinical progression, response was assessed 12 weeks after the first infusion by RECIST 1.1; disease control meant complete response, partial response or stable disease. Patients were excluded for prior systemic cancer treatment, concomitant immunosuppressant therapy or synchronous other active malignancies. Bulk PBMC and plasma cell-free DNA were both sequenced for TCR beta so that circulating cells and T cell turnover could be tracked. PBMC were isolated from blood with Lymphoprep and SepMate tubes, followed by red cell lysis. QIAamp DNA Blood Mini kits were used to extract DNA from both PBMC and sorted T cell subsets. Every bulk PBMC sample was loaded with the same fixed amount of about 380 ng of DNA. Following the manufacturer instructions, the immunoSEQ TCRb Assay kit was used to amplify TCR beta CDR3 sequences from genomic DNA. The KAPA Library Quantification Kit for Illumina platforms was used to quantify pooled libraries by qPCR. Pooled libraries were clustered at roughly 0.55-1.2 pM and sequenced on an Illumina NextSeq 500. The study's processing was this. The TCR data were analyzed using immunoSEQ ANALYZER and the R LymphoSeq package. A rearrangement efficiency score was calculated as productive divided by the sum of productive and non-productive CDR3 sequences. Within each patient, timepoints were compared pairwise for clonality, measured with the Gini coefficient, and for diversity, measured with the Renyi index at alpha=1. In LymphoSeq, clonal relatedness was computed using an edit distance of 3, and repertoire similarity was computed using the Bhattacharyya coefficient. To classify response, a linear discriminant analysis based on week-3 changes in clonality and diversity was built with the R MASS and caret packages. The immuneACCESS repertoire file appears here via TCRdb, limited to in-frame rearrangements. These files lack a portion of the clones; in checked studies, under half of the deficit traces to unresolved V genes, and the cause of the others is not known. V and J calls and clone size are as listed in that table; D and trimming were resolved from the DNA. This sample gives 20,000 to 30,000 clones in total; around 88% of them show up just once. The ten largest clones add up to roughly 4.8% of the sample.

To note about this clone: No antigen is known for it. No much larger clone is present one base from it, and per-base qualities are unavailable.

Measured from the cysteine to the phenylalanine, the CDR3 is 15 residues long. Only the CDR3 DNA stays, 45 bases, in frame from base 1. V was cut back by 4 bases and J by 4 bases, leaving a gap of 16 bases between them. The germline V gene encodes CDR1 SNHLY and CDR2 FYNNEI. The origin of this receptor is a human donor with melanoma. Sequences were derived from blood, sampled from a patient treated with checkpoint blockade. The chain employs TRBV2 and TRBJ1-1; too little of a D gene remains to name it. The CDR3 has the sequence CASSATDWVSTEAFF. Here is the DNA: TGTGCCAGCAGTGCCACCGACTGGGTATCCACTGAAGCTTTCTTT.